This TCR beta chain was profiled in a study of T cell repertoires in ileal Crohn's disease. The CDR3 has 15 amino acids. The V end lost 0 bases, the J end lost 0 bases, and 7 bases lay between the germline ends. Germline values: CDR1 SGHKS, CDR2 YYEKEE (reference sequence). Each sample's TCRB immunosequencing used around 510 nanograms of biopsy DNA. Profiling relied on immunoSEQ multiplex PCR, and the TCRdb table lists in-frame clones only, not all of them. The sample yields about 2,400 clones, roughly 77% seen once. The receptor was isolated from an adult with Crohn's disease. Source material: ileal tissue. The genes are TRBV5-5 and TRBJ1-3; D not certain. The CDR3 DNA reads TGTGCCAGCAGCTTGGGGCTGCCCTCTGGAAACACCATATATTTT. This translates into CASSLGLPSGNTIYF.